This record looks at one TCR beta chain sequence and its context. This sample stems from a study of blood T cell dynamics during melanoma immunotherapy. Study-wide context: Metastatic melanoma patients received first-line pembrolizumab or nivolumab plus ipilimumab.

Time point in this sample: pre-treatment baseline. The protocol was immunoSEQ multiplex PCR, while the TCRdb copy is restricted to in-frame clones and leaves out a portion. The sample carries over 20,000 clones, roughly 86% recorded once. The CDR3 sequence is 16 residues long. CDR1 and CDR2 (germline): SGHRS, YFSETQ. Trimming took 0 bases from V and 7 from J, leaving 18 bases between them. The V and J genes are TRBV5-1 and TRBJ2-3; D ambiguous. Sequenced material: blood, taken from a patient treated with checkpoint blockade. The sequence came from a human donor with melanoma. The CDR3 sequence: CASSLGTLYTHYTQYF. CDR3 nucleotide sequence: TGCGCCAGCAGCTTGGGGACCCTCTACACCCATTATACGCAGTATTTT.